The clone carrying this T cell receptor (beta chain) has only one observation. Template material for amplifying TCR beta CDR3 regions consisted of RNA transcripts. A first-round RT-PCR of the TCR CDR3 used the HTBI primer set. TCRdb re-derived calls from the multiplex PCR reads in MiXCR, one entry per CDR3 protein. The table lists under 450,000 distinct CDR3 sequences, about 18% of them singletons. This record comes from a study of T cells in Graves' hyperthyroidism and ophthalmopathy. This CDR3 comprises 15 residues. Germline V gives CDR1 SNHLY, CDR2 FYNNEI. With 6 bases clipped from V and 2 bases from J, the junction kept 6 bases outside the gene matches.

V and J are TRBV2 and TRBJ2-7, with 11 nucleotides matching TRBD2. This clonotype was sampled from a woman under 40 with Graves' hyperthyroidism that later progressed to Graves' ophthalmopathy. The sample taken for sequencing was blood. Written as DNA, the CDR3 is TGTGCCAGCAGCGGGGGACTAGCGGTAACCTACGAGCAGTACTTC. It is translated as CASSGGLAVTYEQYF.